This T cell receptor beta chain appears in the sequencing data of a study of regulatory T cells in long-lasting Graves disease. Study-level information: Antithyroid drugs had been taken by newly diagnosed Graves' patients for under 3 months.

V shed 3 bases and J shed 0 bases, with 9 bases lying between them. The CDR3 length is 15 residues. Germline CDR1 DFQATT, CDR2 SNEGSKA (reference sequence). Time point given: newly diagnosed GD, antithyroid drugs for less than 3 months. From PBMCs, RNA was extracted and then used to make the TCR library. The authors diagnosed Graves' disease using American Thyroid Association guidelines. Relying on iRepertoire HTBI primers and Arm-PCR of CDR3 regions, the team built TCR beta libraries. From the multiplex PCR reads, TCRdb called clonotypes with MiXCR, one entry per CDR3 protein. Of hundreds of thousands of distinct CDR3 sequences detected, roughly a sixth appear once; the ten largest clones hold 20% to 25%. This clonotype was recorded many times.

This specimen consisted of peripheral blood mononuclear cells (PBMCs), obtained at new diagnosis, from a patient treated with antithyroid drugs. This clonotype was obtained from a female donor with Graves disease. The chain carries TRBV20-1 and TRBJ1-6; D unclear. This CDR3 is CSASFLRSYNSPLHF. CDR3 in DNA: TGCAGTGCTAGCTTTCTGCGCTCCTATAATTCACCCCTCCACTTT.